Following are 21 T cell receptor beta chains from one sample sequenced in a study of blood T cell repertoires in COVID-19. Measured with immunoSEQ multiplex PCR; TCRdb has only the in-frame clones, and not every one. The table includes 130,000 to 150,000 clones, 84% detected once. The sample was peripheral blood. These TCRs come from a human donor in a cohort sampled during active COVID-19.

This rearrangement joins TRBV2 to TRBJ1-5; TRBD1 might be the D (5 bases). The germline V gene has CDR1 SNHLY and CDR2 FYNNEI. This CDR3 region has 14 residues. Trimming shortened V by 4 bases and J by 7 bases, and 14 bases separated the two germline ends. Written as DNA, the CDR3 is TGTGCCAGCAGTGTCCAGGGCCAAGGACAGCCCCAGCATTTT. Its translation is CASSVQGQGQPQHF.

This chain connects TRBV11-3 to TRBJ2-7, with D perhaps TRBD1 (6 bases). Trimming removed 4 bases from V and 3 bases from J, with 13 bases in between. The germline V gene has CDR1 SGHNT and CDR2 YENEEA. This CDR3 has 14 amino acids. CDR3 sequence (DNA): TGTGCCAGCAGCTCCTTAGGACAGAACTACGAGCAGTACTTC. Translating it yields CASSSLGQNYEQYF.

This chain uses TRBV11-3 with TRBJ2-7, with D possibly matching TRBD2 (6 bases). There are 15 residues in the CDR3. Trimming removed 4 bases from V and 2 bases from J, with 15 bases in between. Germline V gives CDR1 SGHNT, CDR2 YENEEA. The CDR3 sequence is CASSSQGLPTYEQYF. CDR3 nucleotide sequence: TGTGCCAGCAGCTCCCAAGGACTACCCACCTACGAGCAGTACTTC.

This chain links TRBV6-5 with TRBJ2-3; tentatively, D is TRBD2 (5 bases). The CDR3 extends over 13 amino acids. Germline V gene sequence: CDR1 MNHEY, CDR2 SVGAGI. V lost 11 bases, J lost 0 bases, and 12 bases lay in between. Here the CDR3 DNA reads TGTGCCTCGAGGCGGGCGAGCACAGATACGCAGTATTTT. This encodes CASRRASTDTQYF.

This clone came up once. CDR3 sequence reads: CASSSGFSYEQYF. In DNA form, the CDR3 reads TGTGCCAGCAGCTCCGGGTTTTCCTACGAGCAGTACTTC. This chain uses TRBV7-2 with TRBJ2-7, with no clear D. Germline CDR1 and CDR2: SGHTA and FQGNSA. The V end was cut by 4 bases, the J end by 1 base, with 8 bases between. This CDR3 has 13 amino acids.

This chain connects TRBV27 to TRBJ2-7; the D is unclear. Germline V gives CDR1 MNHEY, CDR2 SMNVEV (reference sequence). Trimming took off 4 bases at V and 1 base at J, with 17 bases between the two ends. The CDR3 sequence is 16 residues long. CDR3: CASSSWLGERSYEQYF. The DNA for the CDR3 is TGTGCCAGCAGTTCGTGGCTTGGCGAGCGTTCCTACGAGCAGTACTTC.

The chain combines TRBV7-9 with TRBJ2-7; the D is unclear. The CDR3 loop spans 13 amino acids. Germline V gives CDR1 SEHNR, CDR2 FQNEAQ (reference sequence). V was shortened by 5 bases and J by 2 bases, with 10 bases between the two germline ends. The CDR3 here is CASSRIETYEQYF. CDR3 nucleotide sequence: TGTGCCAGCAGCCGCATCGAGACCTACGAGCAGTACTTC.

This chain joins TRBV5-1 and TRBJ2-3; TRBD2 aligns across 11 bases. V shed 6 bases, J shed 4 bases, and the junction held 7 bases outside the gene matches. This CDR3 has 15 amino acids. Germline V gene lookup returns CDR1 SGHRS and CDR2 YFSETQ. DNA of the CDR3: TGCGCCAGCATCCTGGGGACTAGCGGCGCAGATACGCAGTATTTT. This translates into CASILGTSGADTQYF.

The rearrangement links TRBV7-8 to TRBJ1-2; 7 nucleotides agree with TRBD1. Germline trimming cut 5 bases from V and 8 bases from J; bases unmatched to any gene: 8. In germline, CDR1 is SGHVS, CDR2 FQNEAQ. The CDR3 has 13 amino acids. The CDR3 spells CASSPEGGRGYTF. CDR3 coding DNA: TGTGCCAGCAGCCCCGAAGGGGGCAGAGGCTACACCTTC.

The rearrangement links TRBV20-1 to TRBJ2-3; 9 bases are a match to TRBD2. Trimming cost V 3 bases and J 2 bases; bases outside gene matches: 3. Germline-derived CDR1 and CDR2 are DFQATT and SNEGSKA (reference sequence). The CDR3 spans 14 residues. CDR3 sequence (DNA): TGCAGTGCTAGTCCTAGCGGGGACACAGATACGCAGTATTTT. Its protein product is CSASPSGDTDTQYF.

This clone was seen a few times. This chain connects TRBV6-2 or TRBV6-3 to TRBJ2-7; TRBD1 matches at 7 bases. Per germline, CDR1 MNHEY and CDR2 SVGEGT. Trimming removed 5 bases from V and 5 bases from J; junction bases left unmatched: 9. The CDR3 contains 14 residues. The CDR3 region is CASSPQGVVDEQYF. DNA for the CDR3: TGTGCCAGCAGTCCGCAGGGGGTGGTCGACGAGCAGTACTTC.

This clone was detected once. This chain joins TRBV4-3 and TRBJ2-1; the D is unclear. Trimming cost V 0 bases and J 6 bases, with 15 bases left between them. The CDR3 has 16 residues. Germline V CDR1 and CDR2: LGHNA, YSLEER. In DNA form, the CDR3 reads TGCGCCAGCAGCCAAGAAGCTCACCTCACTGGCAATGAGCAGTTCTTC. Amino acids: CASSQEAHLTGNEQFF.

The V call is TRBV7-2, the J call TRBJ1-1; 8 positions match TRBD1. The V gene end was trimmed by 4 bases and the J gene end by 4 bases; junction bases not matched to a gene: 17. The CDR3 spans 18 residues. Looked up from germline, CDR1 is SGHTA and CDR2 is FQGNSA. The CDR3 is CASSSRRMAGGVGTEAFF. As DNA, the CDR3 is TGTGCCAGCAGCTCCCGGCGTATGGCAGGGGGCGTTGGCACTGAAGCTTTCTTT. The full variable domain, completed using reference TRBV7-2 and TRBJ1-1, is GAGVSQSPSNKVTEKGKDVELRCDPISGHTALYWYRQSLGQGLEFLIYFQGNSAPDKSGLPSDRFSAERTGGSVSTLTIQRTQQEDSAVYLCASSSRRMAGGVGTEAFFGQGTRLTVV.

This chain uses TRBV4-3 with TRBJ2-3, with TRBD2 matching over 8 bases. CDR1 and CDR2 from the germline V gene are LGHNA and YSLEER. The CDR3 is 17 residues long. V lost 0 bases, J lost 2 bases, and 7 bases stayed unmatched. Here the CDR3 reads CASSQERLAWDTDTQYF. Written as DNA, the CDR3 is TGCGCCAGCAGCCAAGAGAGACTAGCGTGGGACACAGATACGCAGTATTTT.

In its sample, this clone was seen once. This chain uses TRBV19 with TRBJ2-3; unclear D gene. Per the germline V gene, CDR1 is LNHDA and CDR2 is SQIVND (reference sequence). V was clipped by 1 base and J by 1 base, with 6 bases between them. The CDR3 is 14 amino acids. The CDR3, as DNA: TGTGCCAGTAGTATAGGCGGAGGCACAGATACGCAGTATTTT. It translates to CASSIGGGTDTQYF. Full variable domain (rest looked up from reference TRBV19 and TRBJ2-3): DGGITQSPKYLFRKEGQNVTLSCEQNLNHDAMYWYRQDPGQGLRLIYYSQIVNDFQKGDIAEGYSVSREKKESFPLTVTSAQKNPTAFYLCASSIGGGTDTQYFGPGTRLTVL.

The V call is TRBV29-1, the J call TRBJ2-3; 7 bases align to TRBD2. The CDR3 is made up of 13 amino acids. Germline V gives CDR1 SQVTM, CDR2 ANQGSEA. V was pared by 3 bases and J by 4 bases, with 4 bases of the junction left unmatched. The DNA of the CDR3 is TGCAGCGTTGATGGGGGGGATGCAGATACGCAGTATTTT. Translated, it gives CSVDGGDADTQYF.

The DNA of the CDR3 is TGTGCCAGCAGCCCGACAGGGGGCGCCGCGGCTTTCTTT. It specifies CASSPTGGAAAFF. The chain combines TRBV12-3 or TRBV12-4 with TRBJ1-1; TRBD1 aligns across 10 bases. V was clipped by 6 bases and J by 11 bases; unmatched bases: 9. This CDR3 contains 13 residues.

The rearrangement joins TRBV6-4 to TRBJ1-6, with 8 positions matching TRBD1. Per the germline V gene, CDR1 is MRHNA and CDR2 is SNTAGT. J was trimmed by 7 bases and V by 6 bases; bases with no gene match: 8. The CDR3 contains 15 residues. In nucleotides, the CDR3 is TGTGCCAGCAGACCAGGACAGGGAGAGAATTCACCCCTCCACTTT. Amino acids: CASRPGQGENSPLHF.

The CDR3 region has the DNA TGCAGCGTTGCGGTAGCGGGGGGGGCCGGGACCCAGTACTTC. It encodes CSVAVAGGAGTQYF. The rearrangement links TRBV29-1 to TRBJ2-5; 11 positions agree with TRBD2. After removal of 4 bases from V and 7 bases from J, the junction contained 8 bases not matched to a gene. The CDR3 runs to 14 residues. CDR1 and CDR2 from the germline V gene are SQVTM and ANQGSEA.

The chain joins TRBV4-3 to TRBJ2-2, with TRBD1 as a possible D gene (5 bases). The CDR3 contains 15 residues. V shed 0 bases and J shed 7 bases, with 12 bases lying between them. Germline V gene lookup returns CDR1 LGHNA and CDR2 YSLEER. The CDR3 bases are TGCGCCAGCAGCCAAGACTCAGGGTACATCGGGGAGCTGTTTTTT. It encodes CASSQDSGYIGELFF.

This chain uses TRBV16 with TRBJ1-1; D might be TRBD1 (6 bases). Germline V gene lookup returns CDR1 KGHSY and CDR2 FQNENV. Trimming took off 2 bases at V and 3 bases at J, with 13 bases between the two ends. This CDR3 region has 15 residues. The CDR3 DNA reads TGTGCCAGCAGCCAACAGGGGTGGGCGGACACTGAAGCTTTCTTT. Amino acids: CASSQQGWADTEAFF.